Listed below are T cell receptor beta chains from one sample, sequenced in a study of T cell responses to AZD1222 COVID-19 vaccine. Using immunoSEQ multiplex PCR, the repertoire was profiled, and TCRdb retains in-frame clones only, with some absent. Among 75,000 to 90,000 clones, approximately 83% were seen once, and the ten largest hold roughly 3.6%. The sample was peripheral blood, taken 28 days after the second AZD1222 dose. These receptors were taken from an adult who received the AZD1222 COVID-19 vaccine. CDR3s include the opening cysteine and the closing phenylalanine or tryptophan. The D gene is left open where the match is weak. Clone size appears in some rows only: once, few, many, or a class for an expanded clone.

d_call	v_call	clone_size	j_call	cdr3_aa	cdr3_nt
.	TRBV28	.	TRBJ1-2	CASSYQGSGYTF	TGTGCCAGCAGTTACCAGGGTTCTGGCTACACCTTC
.	TRBV19	.	TRBJ1-3	CASSARVRSGNTIYF	TGTGCCAGTAGTGCCCGGGTCCGCTCTGGAAACACCATATATTTT
.	TRBV7-8	.	TRBJ2-7	CASSPRAGDYEQYF	TGTGCCAGCAGCCCCCGGGCAGGGGACTACGAGCAGTACTTC
.	TRBV7-3	once	TRBJ2-7	CASSGGVGPLEQYF	TGTGCCAGCAGCGGGGGAGTGGGACCTCTGGAGCAGTACTTC
.	TRBV11-3	.	TRBJ2-7	CASSLFSAPGNEQYF	TGTGCCAGCAGCTTATTCTCAGCGCCGGGCAACGAGCAGTACTTC
TRBD1	TRBV10-3	.	TRBJ2-6	CAISKRTGEHSGANVLTF	TGTGCCATCAGCAAAAGGACAGGAGAACACTCTGGGGCCAACGTCCTGACTTTC
TRBD1	TRBV4-1	once	TRBJ1-1	CASSDGQGKNTEAFF	TGCGCCAGCAGCGACGGACAGGGGAAGAATACTGAAGCTTTCTTT
TRBD1	TRBV7-6	few	TRBJ2-3	CASSDNRGPRTDTQYF	TGTGCCAGCAGCGACAACAGGGGACCACGCACAGATACGCAGTATTTT
TRBD2	TRBV7-9	few	TRBJ2-7	CASSFESGGSSYEQYF	TGTGCCAGCAGCTTCGAGAGCGGGGGAAGCTCCTACGAGCAGTACTTC
.	TRBV2	.	TRBJ1-6	CASSESSQPSSYNSPLHF	TGTGCCAGCAGTGAATCTTCGCAGCCGAGCTCCTATAATTCACCCCTCCACTTT
TRBD2	TRBV4-2	few	TRBJ2-5	CASSQDPASGSETQYF	TGTGCCAGCAGCCAAGATCCGGCCAGCGGGAGTGAGACCCAGTACTTC
.	TRBV6-2/TRBV6-3	.	TRBJ2-7	CASSYTVYEQYF	TGTGCCAGCAGTTATACTGTCTACGAGCAGTACTTC
.	TRBV12-3/TRBV12-4	.	TRBJ1-1	CASRMNSEAFF	TGTGCCAGCAGAATGAACTCTGAAGCTTTCTTT
.	TRBV5-4	.	TRBJ1-1	CASSFSTGNTEAFF	TGTGCCAGCAGCTTTTCGACAGGGAACACTGAAGCTTTCTTT
.	TRBV6-5	.	TRBJ2-2	CASSYGGGEEVGELFF	TGTGCCAGCAGTTACGGAGGGGGGGAGGAAGTCGGGGAGCTGTTTTTT
TRBD2	TRBV7-9	.	TRBJ2-5	CASSSIAGGQETQYF	TGTGCCAGCAGCTCCATAGCGGGGGGTCAAGAGACCCAGTACTTC
TRBD2	TRBV7-3	.	TRBJ2-2	CASSLYGGDTGELFF	TGTGCCAGCAGCTTATACGGGGGGGACACCGGGGAGCTGTTTTTT
TRBD1	TRBV19	once	TRBJ1-4	CASSTSPDRGLLKLFF	TGTGCCAGTAGTACTAGCCCGGACAGGGGCCTTCTAAAACTGTTTTTT
.	TRBV28	.	TRBJ2-7	CASSPPASAYEQYF	TGTGCCAGCAGTCCTCCCGCTAGCGCCTACGAGCAGTACTTC
.	TRBV20-1	.	TRBJ2-5	CSARIETQYF	TGCAGTGCTAGAATTGAGACCCAGTACTTC
.	TRBV28	once	TRBJ2-7	CASSLEQTYEQYF	TGTGCCAGCAGTTTGGAGCAGACCTACGAGCAGTACTTC